Sequencing of this T cell receptor (beta chain) was carried out in a study of identical twins. This clonotype was seen many times. Antigen specificity is unknown. V lost 3 bases to trimming and J lost 0 bases, with 5 bases between them. CDR3 size: 12 residues. In germline, CDR1 is DFQATT, CDR2 SNEGSKA (reference sequence). Using its own MiXCR run on the 5' RACE reads, TCRdb lists one record per CDR3 protein. The table includes about 250,000 distinct CDR3 sequences, about 7.5% detected once. Overall study results and limits: Beta out-of-frame sequences showed weaker excess sharing between twins.

These data are also associated with another study on yellow fever vaccine responses in identical twins.

The TCR originated in a woman aged 18-30 years in good health. V is TRBV20-1 and J is TRBJ1-1; the D is unclear. Sequenced input: CD8+ T cells sorted from blood. The CDR3, as DNA: TGCAGTGCTAGTCGGCTGAACACTGAAGCTTTCTTT. Protein sequence: CSASRLNTEAFF.